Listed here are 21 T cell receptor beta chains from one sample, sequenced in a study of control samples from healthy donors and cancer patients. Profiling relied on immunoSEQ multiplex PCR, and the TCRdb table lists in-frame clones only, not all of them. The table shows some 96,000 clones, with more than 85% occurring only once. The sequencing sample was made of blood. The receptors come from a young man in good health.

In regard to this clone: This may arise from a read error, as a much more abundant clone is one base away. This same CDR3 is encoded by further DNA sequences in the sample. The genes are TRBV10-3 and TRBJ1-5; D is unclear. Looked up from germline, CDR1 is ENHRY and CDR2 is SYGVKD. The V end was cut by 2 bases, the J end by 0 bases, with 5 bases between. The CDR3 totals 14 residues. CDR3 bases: TGTGCCATCAGTGAGGGTTATAGCAATCAGCCCCAGCATTTT. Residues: CAISEGYSNQPQHF.

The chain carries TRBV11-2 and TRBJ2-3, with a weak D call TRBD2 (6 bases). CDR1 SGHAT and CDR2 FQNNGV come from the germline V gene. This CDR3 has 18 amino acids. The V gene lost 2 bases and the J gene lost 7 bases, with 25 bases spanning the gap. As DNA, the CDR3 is TGTGCCAGCAGCTTACAAATGGTGTTACTAGCACAGATCAATACGCAGTATTTT. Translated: CASSLQMVLLAQINTQYF.

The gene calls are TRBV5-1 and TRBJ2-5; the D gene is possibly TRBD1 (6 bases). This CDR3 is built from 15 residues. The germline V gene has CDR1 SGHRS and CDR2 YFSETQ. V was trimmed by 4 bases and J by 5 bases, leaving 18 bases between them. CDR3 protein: CASSPWTDSQETQYF. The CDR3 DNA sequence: TGCGCCAGCAGCCCATGGACAGATTCACAGGAGACCCAGTACTTC. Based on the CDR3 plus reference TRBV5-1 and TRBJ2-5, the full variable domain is KAGVTQTPRYLIKTRGQQVTLSCSPISGHRSVSWYQQTPGQGLQFLFEYFSETQRNKGNFPGRFSGRQFSNSRSEMNVSTLELGDSALYLCASSPWTDSQETQYFGPGTRLLVL.

The CDR3 coding sequence is TGTGCCAGCACCCTGGGGGTTGGCTCCTACGAGCAGTACTTC. As protein: CASTLGVGSYEQYF. The V gene is TRBV5-5, the J gene TRBJ2-7; the D gene could be TRBD1 or TRBD2 (5 bases each). V lost 6 bases and J lost 0, with 13 bases in between. CDR1 and CDR2 from the germline V gene are SGHKS and YYEKEE (reference sequence). This CDR3 region has 14 residues.

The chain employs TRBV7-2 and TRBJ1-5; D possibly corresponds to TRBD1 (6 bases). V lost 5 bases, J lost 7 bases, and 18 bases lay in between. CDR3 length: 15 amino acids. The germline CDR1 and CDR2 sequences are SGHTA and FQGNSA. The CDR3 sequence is CASSPGGQGNQPQHF. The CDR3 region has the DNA TGTGCCAGCAGCCCCGGCGGGCAGGGGAACCAGCCCCAGCATTTT.

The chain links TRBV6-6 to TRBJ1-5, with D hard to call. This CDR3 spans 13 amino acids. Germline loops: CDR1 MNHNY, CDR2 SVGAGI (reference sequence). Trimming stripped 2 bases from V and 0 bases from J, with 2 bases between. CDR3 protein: CASSYGSNQPQHF. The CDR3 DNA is TGTGCCAGCAGTTACGGTAGCAATCAGCCCCAGCATTTT.

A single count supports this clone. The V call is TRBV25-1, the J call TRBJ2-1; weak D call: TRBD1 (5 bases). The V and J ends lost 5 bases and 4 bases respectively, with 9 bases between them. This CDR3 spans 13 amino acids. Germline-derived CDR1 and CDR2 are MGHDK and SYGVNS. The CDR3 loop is CASSPGLYNEQFF. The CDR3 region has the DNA TGTGCCAGCAGTCCAGGGCTGTACAATGAGCAGTTCTTC.

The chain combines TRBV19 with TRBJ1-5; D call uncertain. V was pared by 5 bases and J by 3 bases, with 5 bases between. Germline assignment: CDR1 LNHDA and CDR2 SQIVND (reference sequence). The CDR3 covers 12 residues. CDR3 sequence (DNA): TGTGCCAGTAGTTTATACAATCAGCCCCAGCATTTT. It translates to CASSLYNQPQHF.

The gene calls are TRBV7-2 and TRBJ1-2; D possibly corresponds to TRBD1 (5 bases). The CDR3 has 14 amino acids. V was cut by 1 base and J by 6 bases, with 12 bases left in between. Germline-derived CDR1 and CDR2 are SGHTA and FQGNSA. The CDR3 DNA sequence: TGTGCCAGCAGCTTAGGGGCGGGGCTAGATGGCTACACCTTC. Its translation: CASSLGAGLDGYTF.

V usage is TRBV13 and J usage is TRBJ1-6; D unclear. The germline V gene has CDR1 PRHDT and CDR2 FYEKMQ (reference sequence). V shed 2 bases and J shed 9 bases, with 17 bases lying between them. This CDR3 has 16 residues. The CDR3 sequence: CASSLRNSGPSSPLHF. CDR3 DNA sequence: TGTGCCAGCAGCTTACGAAACAGCGGTCCAAGTTCACCCCTCCACTTT.

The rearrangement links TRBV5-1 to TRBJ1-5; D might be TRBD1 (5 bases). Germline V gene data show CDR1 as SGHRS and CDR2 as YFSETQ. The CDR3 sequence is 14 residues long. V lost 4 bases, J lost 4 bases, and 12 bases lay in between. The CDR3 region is CASSPGTENQPQHF. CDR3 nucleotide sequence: TGCGCCAGCAGCCCCGGGACGGAGAATCAGCCCCAGCATTTT.

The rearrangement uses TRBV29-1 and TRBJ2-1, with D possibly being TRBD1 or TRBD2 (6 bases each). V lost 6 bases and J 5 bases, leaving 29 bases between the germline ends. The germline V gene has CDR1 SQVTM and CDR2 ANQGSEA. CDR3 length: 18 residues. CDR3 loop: CSVETREFRGEVDNEQFF. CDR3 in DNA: TGCAGCGTAGAAACCCGGGAGTTTAGGGGGGAGGTAGACAATGAGCAGTTCTTC.

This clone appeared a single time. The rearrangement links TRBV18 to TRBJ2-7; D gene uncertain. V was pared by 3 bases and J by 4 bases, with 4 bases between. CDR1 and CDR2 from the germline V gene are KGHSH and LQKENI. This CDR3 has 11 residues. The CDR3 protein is CASSPEYEQYF. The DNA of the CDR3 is TGTGCCAGCTCACCGGAATACGAGCAGTACTTC.

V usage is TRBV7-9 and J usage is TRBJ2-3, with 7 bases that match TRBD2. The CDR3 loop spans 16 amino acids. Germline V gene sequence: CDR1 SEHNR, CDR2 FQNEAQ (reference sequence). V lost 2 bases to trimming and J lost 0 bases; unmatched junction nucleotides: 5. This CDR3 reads CASSLTGLVSTDTQYF. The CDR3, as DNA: TGTGCCAGCAGCTTAACAGGACTAGTTAGCACAGATACGCAGTATTTT.

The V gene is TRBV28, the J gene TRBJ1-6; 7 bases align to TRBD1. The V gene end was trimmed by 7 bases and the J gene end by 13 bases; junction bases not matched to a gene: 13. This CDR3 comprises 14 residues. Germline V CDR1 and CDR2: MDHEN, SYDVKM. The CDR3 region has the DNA TGTGCCAGCACCATCCCCGACAGGGTGGTTCCCCTCCACTTT. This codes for CASTIPDRVVPLHF.

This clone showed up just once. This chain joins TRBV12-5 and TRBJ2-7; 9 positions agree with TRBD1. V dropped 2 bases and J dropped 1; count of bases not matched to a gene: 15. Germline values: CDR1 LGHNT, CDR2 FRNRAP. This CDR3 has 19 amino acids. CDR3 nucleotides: TGTGCTAGTGGTTTGCCCGGACAGGGGCTCCAAAGAGGTTCCTACGAGCAGTACTTC. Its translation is CASGLPGQGLQRGSYEQYF.

This chain's CDR3 is CASSSPNTLNYGYTF. DNA of the CDR3: TGTGCCAGCAGCTCGCCTAACACACTTAACTATGGCTACACCTTC. The rearrangement joins TRBV7-9 to TRBJ1-2; the D is unclear. Trimming took 4 bases from V and 1 from J, leaving 13 bases between them. The V gene's germline CDR1 is SEHNR and CDR2 FQNEAQ (reference sequence). The CDR3 has 15 amino acids.

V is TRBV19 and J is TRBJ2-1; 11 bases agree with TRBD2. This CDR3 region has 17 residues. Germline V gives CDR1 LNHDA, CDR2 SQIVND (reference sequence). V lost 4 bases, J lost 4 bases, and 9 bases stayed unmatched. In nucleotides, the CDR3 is TGTGCCAGTAGTAAGCTTCCACTAGCGGGGGAGTACAATGAGCAGTTCTTC. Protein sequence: CASSKLPLAGEYNEQFF.

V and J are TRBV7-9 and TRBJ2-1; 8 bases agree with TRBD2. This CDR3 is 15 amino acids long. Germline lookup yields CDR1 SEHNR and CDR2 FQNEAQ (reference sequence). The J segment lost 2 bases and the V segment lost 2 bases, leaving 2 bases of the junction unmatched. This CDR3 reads CASSLFGGAYNEQFF. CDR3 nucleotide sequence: TGTGCCAGCAGCTTATTCGGGGGGGCCTACAATGAGCAGTTCTTC.

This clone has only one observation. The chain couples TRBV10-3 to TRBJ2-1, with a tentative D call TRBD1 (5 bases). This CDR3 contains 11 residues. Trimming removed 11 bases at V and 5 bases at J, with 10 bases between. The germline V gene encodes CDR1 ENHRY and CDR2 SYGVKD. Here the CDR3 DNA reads TGTGCCGTCCGGACAAACAATGAGCAGTTCTTC. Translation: CAVRTNNEQFF.

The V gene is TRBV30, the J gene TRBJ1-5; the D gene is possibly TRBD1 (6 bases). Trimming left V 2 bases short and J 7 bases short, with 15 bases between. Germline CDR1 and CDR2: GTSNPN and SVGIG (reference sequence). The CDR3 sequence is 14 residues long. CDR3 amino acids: CAWSKTQGWQPQHF. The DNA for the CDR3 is TGTGCCTGGAGTAAGACACAGGGCTGGCAGCCCCAGCATTTT. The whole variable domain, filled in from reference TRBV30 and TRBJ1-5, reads SQTIHQWPATLVQPVGSPLSLECTVEGTSNPNLYWYRQAAGRGLQLLFYSVGIGQISSEVPQNLSASRPQDRQFILSSKKLLLSDSGFYLCAWSKTQGWQPQHFGDGTRLSIL.